This TCR beta chain was identified in a study of control samples from healthy donors and cancer patients. TCRdb's table, derived via immunoSEQ multiplex PCR, lists solely in-frame clones and lacks some. The sample contains approximately 150,000 clones, approximately 89% of which appear only once. The germline V gene encodes CDR1 GTSNPN and CDR2 SVGIG (reference sequence). This CDR3 contains 15 residues. With 5 bases clipped from V and 5 bases from J, the junction kept 10 bases outside the gene matches. Sequences were obtained from PBMCs. The chain carries TRBV30 and TRBJ1-5, with 9 bases fitting TRBD1. The sequence came from a man aged 45-60 years with head and neck cancer. CDR3 protein: CAWAPGTGRDQPQHF. Written as DNA, the CDR3 is TGTGCCTGGGCCCCCGGGACAGGGAGAGATCAGCCCCAGCATTTT.